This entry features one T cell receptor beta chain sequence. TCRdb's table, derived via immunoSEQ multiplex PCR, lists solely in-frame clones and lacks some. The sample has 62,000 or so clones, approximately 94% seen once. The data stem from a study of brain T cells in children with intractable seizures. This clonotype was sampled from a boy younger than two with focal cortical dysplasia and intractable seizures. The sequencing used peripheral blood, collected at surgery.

In DNA form, the CDR3 reads TGCGCCAGCAGCTTAGCAGGAGATCAGCCCCAGCATTTT. It translates to CASSLAGDQPQHF. The chain uses TRBV5-1 and TRBJ1-5; D remains ambiguous. The germline V and J ends were trimmed by 2 bases and 5 bases, with 8 bases remaining between them. This CDR3 has 13 residues. Germline lookup yields CDR1 SGHRS and CDR2 YFSETQ. The full variable domain, in which reference TRBV5-1 and TRBJ1-5 provide the parts outside the CDR3, is KAGVTQTPRYLIKTRGQQVTLSCSPISGHRSVSWYQQTPGQGLQFLFEYFSETQRNKGNFPGRFSGRQFSNSRSEMNVSTLELGDSALYLCASSLAGDQPQHFGDGTRLSIL.